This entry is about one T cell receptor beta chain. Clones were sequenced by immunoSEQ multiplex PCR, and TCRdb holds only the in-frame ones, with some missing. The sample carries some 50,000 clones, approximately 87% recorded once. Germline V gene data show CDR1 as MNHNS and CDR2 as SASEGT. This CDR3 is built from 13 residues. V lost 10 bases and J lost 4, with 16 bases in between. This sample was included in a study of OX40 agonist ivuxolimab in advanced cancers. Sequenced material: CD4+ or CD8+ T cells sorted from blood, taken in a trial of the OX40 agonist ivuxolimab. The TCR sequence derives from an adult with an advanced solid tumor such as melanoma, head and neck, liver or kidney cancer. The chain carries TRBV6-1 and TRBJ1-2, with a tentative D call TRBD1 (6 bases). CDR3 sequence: CATRQLTGYGYTF. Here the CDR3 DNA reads TGTGCCACCAGACAGCTGACAGGCTATGGCTACACCTTC.